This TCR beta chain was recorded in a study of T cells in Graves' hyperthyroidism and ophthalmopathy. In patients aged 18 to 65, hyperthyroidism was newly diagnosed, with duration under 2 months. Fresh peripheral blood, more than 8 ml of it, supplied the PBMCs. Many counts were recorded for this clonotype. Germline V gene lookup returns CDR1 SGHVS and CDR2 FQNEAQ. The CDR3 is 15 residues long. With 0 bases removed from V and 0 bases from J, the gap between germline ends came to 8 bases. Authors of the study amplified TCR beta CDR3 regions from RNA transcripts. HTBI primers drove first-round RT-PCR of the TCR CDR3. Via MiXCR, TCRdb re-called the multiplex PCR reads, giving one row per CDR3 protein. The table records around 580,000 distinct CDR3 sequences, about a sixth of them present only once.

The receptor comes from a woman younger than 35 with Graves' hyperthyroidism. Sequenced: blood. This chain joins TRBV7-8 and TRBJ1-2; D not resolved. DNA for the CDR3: TGTGCCAGCAGCTTAGCACACAAGGCTAACTATGGCTACACCTTC. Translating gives CASSLAHKANYGYTF.